Included here is one T cell receptor (beta chain) sequence, with context. This clonotype has only a few counts. Its target antigen remains unknown. One base away there is no much larger clone; base qualities are not given. The data were taken from a study of patients and donors after allogeneic stem cell transplantation (TCRdb year 2020). Libraries were made using RT-PCR. The sequencer was a NextSeq 550. The public reads were reanalyzed by TCRdb: fastp trimming at Q25, MiXCR alignment, in-frame beta chains only. Each record represents a unique CDR3 protein, reported with the most common genes and DNA among its rows. The table for this sample lists some 230,000 distinct CDR3 sequences; 13% to 15% of them were counted only once. In total, the top ten clones hold around 10% of the sample. The CDR3, cysteine through phenylalanine, is 13 amino acids long. Only CDR3 DNA remains: 39 bases, in frame from the first base. Cut back by 5 bases and 1 base, the V and J ends lie 8 bases apart. CDR1 and CDR2 are read off the germline V gene as SGHVS and FQNEAQ.

This sequence originates from a human donor who was either an allogeneic HSCT recipient or a stem cell or donor lymphocyte infusion donor (not recorded which). It is not recorded whose cells these are; they may come from a transplant donor. The chain uses TRBV7-8 and TRBJ2-5, and TRBD1 may be the D gene, going by 6 matching bases. The sample consisted of blood, either unsorted or a sorted T cell fraction (not recorded which). The encoded CDR3 is CASSPGVQETQYF. The DNA sequence follows: TGTGCCAGCAGCCCAGGGGTCCAAGAGACCCAGTACTTC.